The 5 T cell receptor beta chains below were found in one sample sequenced in a study of a mutant IDH1 vaccine in newly diagnosed glioma. Here immunoSEQ multiplex PCR was the method, and the copy in TCRdb shows in-frame clones only, minus some. There are 100,000 to 120,000 clones in the sample; about nine tenths occur only once, and 0.61% lies in the top ten. Time point specified: week 11, during vaccination. Vaccine doses each comprised 300 ug of mutant IDH1 20-mer peptide, with topical imiquimod. These receptors' antigens are unknown. Material: PBMCs, obtained from a glioma patient whose treatment included an IDH1 peptide vaccine. These receptors were collected from a woman between 45 and 60 years old with glioma.

The chain links TRBV28 to TRBJ2-7; 11 nucleotides line up with TRBD1. The CDR3 extends over 15 amino acids. V shed 5 bases and J 4 bases; nucleotides not matched to a gene: 7. Germline-derived CDR1 and CDR2 are MDHEN and SYDVKM. The DNA of the CDR3 is TGTGCCAGCAGTCTCCCTGGGGACAGGGGGTACGAGCAGTACTTC. Its protein product is CASSLPGDRGYEQYF. The variable domain in full, completed from reference TRBV28 and TRBJ2-7, reads DVKVTQSSRYLVKRTGEKVFLECVQDMDHENMFWYRQDPGLGLRLIYFSYDVKMKEKGDIPEGYSVSREKKERFSLILESASTNQTSMYLCASSLPGDRGYEQYFGPGTRLTVT.

The chain recombines TRBV27 with TRBJ1-6; D gene ambiguous. The CDR3 contains 14 residues. CDR1 and CDR2 (germline): MNHEY, SMNVEV (reference sequence). V shed 2 bases and J shed 5 bases, with 7 bases lying between them. CDR3 sequence reads: CASSLRTDNSPLHF. CDR3 bases: TGTGCCAGCAGTTTACGGACGGATAATTCACCCCTCCACTTT.

This clone was recorded only once. This chain connects TRBV4-1 to TRBJ1-1, with 8 bases identical to TRBD1. CDR1 is MGHRA, CDR2 YSYEKL, per germline. CDR3 size: 14 residues. V shed 4 bases, J shed 4 bases, and the junction held 5 bases outside the gene matches. CDR3 in amino acids: CASSLTGVSTEAFF. DNA of the CDR3: TGCGCCAGCAGCCTGACAGGGGTGAGCACTGAAGCTTTCTTT.

The chain recombines TRBV18 with TRBJ2-7; 7 bases match TRBD1. Germline-derived CDR1 and CDR2 are KGHSH and LQKENI. Trimming removed 3 bases from V and 2 bases from J; junction bases left unmatched: 7. This CDR3 has 15 residues. The CDR3 reads CASSPQTGQAYEQYF. As DNA, the CDR3 is TGTGCCAGCTCACCCCAGACAGGGCAAGCCTACGAGCAGTACTTC.

The V and J genes are TRBV18 and TRBJ1-4; 9 positions match TRBD1. The CDR3 is 18 amino acids. CDR1 KGHSH and CDR2 LQKENI come from the germline V gene. J gave up 4 bases and V 1 base, and 10 bases lay outside the gene matches. CDR3: CASSPREQGARGNEKLFF. As DNA, the CDR3 is TGTGCCAGCTCACCACGTGAACAGGGGGCGAGGGGTAATGAAAAACTGTTTTTT. Together with reference TRBV18 and TRBJ1-4, the CDR3 gives the full variable domain: NAGVMQNPRHLVRRRGQEARLRCSPMKGHSHVYWYRQLPEEGLKFMVYLQKENIIDESGMPKERFSAEFPKEGPSILRIQQVVRGDSAAYFCASSPREQGARGNEKLFFGSGTQLSVL.